The 9 T cell receptor beta chains reported below all come from one sample, sequenced in a study of Ad26.COV2.S vaccination and SARS-CoV-2 variants. The treatment here: roughly 18 received Ad26.COV2.S at low or high dose, single or two shots; 5 received placebo; per-sample allocation not given. Samples came from day 63 after the first vaccine or placebo injection. This table comes from immunoSEQ multiplex PCR, and its TCRdb copy is limited to in-frame clones, with some not included. The sample has 350,000 to 400,000 clones, about 88% seen once. The sequencing used peripheral blood, collected in a trial of Ad26.COV2.S vaccine versus placebo. The receptors derive from a person between 18 and 65 years old who received the Ad26.COV2.S COVID-19 vaccine or a placebo.

The chain couples TRBV5-1 to TRBJ2-7, with D perhaps matching TRBD1 or TRBD2 (6 bases each). Between the trimmed V and J ends, which lost 4 bases and 5 bases, there was a span of 22 bases. The CDR3 sequence is 16 residues long. The germline V gene has CDR1 SGHRS and CDR2 YFSETQ. The CDR3 region is CASSPLIAGGLDEQYF. The DNA for the CDR3 is TGCGCCAGCAGCCCCTTGATCGCCGGGGGCTTAGACGAGCAGTACTTC. Full variable domain (outside the CDR3, taken from reference TRBV5-1 and TRBJ2-7): KAGVTQTPRYLIKTRGQQVTLSCSPISGHRSVSWYQQTPGQGLQFLFEYFSETQRNKGNFPGRFSGRQFSNSRSEMNVSTLELGDSALYLCASSPLIAGGLDEQYFGPGTRLTVT.

This chain links TRBV4-1 with TRBJ2-2; 10 bases match TRBD2. Germline V gene lookup returns CDR1 MGHRA and CDR2 YSYEKL. This CDR3 has 18 amino acids. V dropped 1 base and J dropped 4; count of bases not matched to a gene: 9. In DNA, the CDR3 is TGCGCCAGCAGCCAAGGGAAGGTAGCGGGGGGTTTCACCGGGGAGCTGTTTTTT. This translates into CASSQGKVAGGFTGELFF.

This clone has just one count. Here the CDR3 reads CASSFLGTGDDEKLFF. CDR3 DNA sequence: TGTGCCAGCAGTTTCCTCGGGACAGGGGATGATGAAAAACTGTTTTTT. The J gene is TRBJ1-4, the V gene TRBV6-2 or TRBV6-3; 10 nucleotides line up with TRBD1. The CDR3 covers 16 residues. Trimming removed 4 bases from V and 6 bases from J; junction bases left unmatched: 8. CDR1 and CDR2 (germline): MNHEY, SVGEGT.

This clone appeared once. This sequence joins TRBV20-1 and TRBJ2-1; possible D gene TRBD1, 6 bases. CDR1 and CDR2 (germline): DFQATT, SNEGSKA (reference sequence). Trimming stripped 3 bases from V and 3 bases from J, with 18 bases between. This CDR3 comprises 16 residues. CDR3 in amino acids: CSASEMGQGIYNEQFF. CDR3 nucleotides: TGCAGTGCTAGTGAGATGGGACAAGGGATCTACAATGAGCAGTTCTTC.

V usage is TRBV2 and J usage is TRBJ2-7; 13 bases align to TRBD2. This CDR3 comprises 15 residues. J gave up 4 bases and V 1 base, and 1 base lay outside the gene matches. Germline V gives CDR1 SNHLY, CDR2 FYNNEI. The CDR3 DNA reads as TGTGCCAGCAGTGAAGGGACTAGCGGGGGATACGAGCAGTACTTC. Translation: CASSEGTSGGYEQYF. The complete variable domain, with remaining parts taken from reference TRBV2 and TRBJ2-7, reads EPEVTQTPSHQVTQMGQEVILRCVPISNHLYFYWYRQILGQKVEFLVSFYNNEISEKSEIFDDQFSVERPDGSNFTLKIRSTKLEDSAMYFCASSEGTSGGYEQYFGPGTRLTVT.

The rearrangement joins TRBV27 to TRBJ2-3; the D gene is possibly TRBD2 (5 bases). There are 16 residues in the CDR3. Trimming removed 0 bases from V and 1 base from J, with 11 bases in between. Germline V lookup: CDR1 MNHEY, CDR2 SMNVEV (reference sequence). The CDR3 nucleotides read TGTGCCAGCAGTTTATCGGCCAGCGGCCGCACAGATACGCAGTATTTT. Translation: CASSLSASGRTDTQYF.

The rearrangement links TRBV5-8 to TRBJ1-6; tentative D call: TRBD1 (6 bases). The V end was cut by 2 bases, the J end by 6 bases, with 9 bases between. The CDR3 extends over 14 amino acids. Germline V gives CDR1 SGHTS, CDR2 YDEGEE. This CDR3 is CASSFQGINSPLHF. The CDR3 DNA reads as TGTGCCAGCAGCTTCCAGGGGATTAATTCACCCCTCCACTTT.

This chain links TRBV19 with TRBJ2-1; D may correspond to TRBD1 or TRBD2 (5 bases each). Germline V gene lookup returns CDR1 LNHDA and CDR2 SQIVND (reference sequence). The CDR3 loop spans 12 amino acids. V lost 3 bases and J lost 8, with 8 bases in between. The CDR3, as DNA: TGTGCCAGTAGTATGGGGGACGATGAGCAGTTCTTC. This sequence encodes CASSMGDDEQFF.

The chain links TRBV7-8 to TRBJ1-3, with D uncertain. Germline CDR1 reads SGHVS; CDR2 reads FQNEAQ. Trimming took off 5 bases at V and 4 bases at J, with 15 bases between the two ends. This CDR3 has 15 amino acids. CDR3: CASSPAGVGGNTIYF. The CDR3, as DNA: TGTGCCAGCAGCCCCGCCGGGGTAGGAGGAAACACCATATATTTT.